This TCR beta chain is from a study of tumor and adjacent non-tumor tissue in lung cancer. Study results and caveats: Shorter survival was associated with higher TCR diversity in tumors.

Regarding this clonotype: What it binds is not known. This clone may be a read error of a much larger clone one base away.

No cell sorting was done before RNA was extracted from the tissue. This non-tumor lung sample came from over 3 cm beyond the tumor edge. Chemotherapy-naive patients with new lung cancer underwent thoracic surgery in China, August–November 2014. The library came from three nested PCR rounds adapted from ARM-PCR protocols. TCRdb redid the calling of the multiplex PCR reads with MiXCR, one entry per CDR3 protein. This table holds some 97,000 distinct CDR3 sequences, roughly 60% found once. Losses at the gene ends were 1 base for V and 13 bases for J; bases not matched to a gene: 9. The germline gives CDR1 DFQATT, CDR2 SNEGSKA (reference sequence). CDR3 size: 14 residues.

The J gene is TRBJ2-1, the V gene TRBV20-1, with 11 bases matching TRBD2. The sequencing sample was made of distant non-tumor lung tissue. The source is a man younger than 45 with non-small cell lung cancer. This chain's CDR3 is CSARVLGLAGDQFF. In DNA, the CDR3 is TGCAGTGCTAGAGTTCTAGGACTAGCGGGCGATCAGTTCTTC.